The 17 T cell receptor beta chains below all came from one sample that was sequenced in a study of blood T cell repertoires in COVID-19. Using immunoSEQ multiplex PCR, the repertoire was profiled, and TCRdb retains in-frame clones only, with some absent. The repertoire includes 10,000 or so clones, around 85% of them detected once, and more than 5% sits in the top ten. The sample consisted of peripheral blood. The receptors were gathered from a human donor in a cohort sampled during active COVID-19.

The J gene is TRBJ2-3, the V gene TRBV2; TRBD2 agrees at 9 bases. CDR3 size: 15 residues. The trim removed 2 bases at V and 7 bases at J, leaving 7 bases unmatched. Germline V gene sequence: CDR1 SNHLY, CDR2 FYNNEI. The CDR3 bases are TGTGCCAGCAGTGAACAGGGCGGGGGGGCCTATACGCAGTATTTT. It is translated as CASSEQGGGAYTQYF.

The chain recombines TRBV5-6 with TRBJ2-7; TRBD1 agrees at 8 bases. Germline CDR1 SGHDT, CDR2 YYEEEE. The CDR3 length is 13 residues. The V gene end was trimmed by 2 bases and the J gene end by 3 bases; junction bases not matched to a gene: 1. Written as DNA, the CDR3 is TGTGCCAGCAGCTTAGGGACAGGCTACGAGCAGTACTTC. It specifies CASSLGTGYEQYF.

J is TRBJ2-7 and V is TRBV18; 11 bases are shared with TRBD2. This CDR3 has 18 residues. CDR1 KGHSH and CDR2 LQKENI come from the germline V gene. After removal of 3 bases from V and 0 bases from J, the junction contained 10 bases not matched to a gene. CDR3 region: CASSPLSSGGPHSYEQYF. In DNA form, the CDR3 reads TGTGCCAGCTCACCTCTGTCTAGCGGGGGGCCCCACTCCTACGAGCAGTACTTC.

The chain is built from TRBV6-2 or TRBV6-3 and TRBJ2-5, with 9 bases that match TRBD1. This CDR3 is built from 15 residues. The germline V gene encodes CDR1 MNHEY and CDR2 SVGEGT. V lost 5 bases to trimming and J lost 1 base; unmatched junction nucleotides: 5. CDR3 residues: CASSKGQGVQETQYF. The CDR3 DNA follows: TGTGCCAGCAGTAAGGGACAGGGTGTCCAAGAGACCCAGTACTTC.

The gene calls are TRBV12-3 or TRBV12-4 and TRBJ1-2, with D unresolved. V shed 2 bases and J shed 4 bases, with 8 bases lying between them. The CDR3 sequence is 13 residues long. This chain's CDR3 is CASSLNRIYGYTF. Here the CDR3 DNA reads TGTGCCAGCAGTTTAAACAGAATCTATGGCTACACCTTC.

This clone was counted a single time. This rearrangement joins TRBV18 to TRBJ2-5; D is possibly TRBD1 (5 bases). The CDR3 is 13 amino acids. V was trimmed by 3 bases and J by 10 bases, leaving 15 bases between them. Germline CDR1 KGHSH, CDR2 LQKENI. DNA of the CDR3: TGTGCCAGCTCACCGAACGAAGGGGCAATCCAGTACTTC. Amino acids: CASSPNEGAIQYF.

This clone was seen only once. The V call is TRBV9, the J call TRBJ2-3; 10 bases are a match to TRBD2. V trimming: 4 bases; J trimming: 2 bases; junction bases outside the gene matches: 4. Germline V gives CDR1 SGDLS, CDR2 YYNGEE. The CDR3 spans 15 residues. The DNA of the CDR3 is TGTGCCAGCAGCCGGGGACTAGCGTCCACAGATACGCAGTATTTT. This translates into CASSRGLASTDTQYF.

V and J are TRBV6-5 and TRBJ1-5, with D unclear. The ends were cut back, 4 bases at V and 0 bases at J, with 13 bases in the middle. The CDR3 runs 16 residues. Germline CDR1 MNHEY, CDR2 SVGAGI. This CDR3 reads CASSSTAGASNQPQHF. CDR3 nucleotide sequence: TGTGCCAGCAGTTCTACCGCGGGAGCTAGCAATCAGCCCCAGCATTTT.

This chain joins TRBV19 and TRBJ1-5; maybe TRBD1 (5 bases). This CDR3 is 13 amino acids long. CDR1 and CDR2 (germline): LNHDA, SQIVND (reference sequence). Trimming cost V 4 bases and J 7 bases, with 11 bases left between them. Here the CDR3 reads CASSSGGRQPQHF. The DNA for the CDR3 is TGTGCCAGTAGTAGCGGGGGTAGGCAGCCCCAGCATTTT. The full variable domain, in which reference TRBV19 and TRBJ1-5 provide the parts outside the CDR3, is DGGITQSPKYLFRKEGQNVTLSCEQNLNHDAMYWYRQDPGQGLRLIYYSQIVNDFQKGDIAEGYSVSREKKESFPLTVTSAQKNPTAFYLCASSSGGRQPQHFGDGTRLSIL.

The rearrangement joins TRBV11-2 to TRBJ2-7; D uncertain. CDR3 size: 14 residues. Germline CDR1 and CDR2: SGHAT and FQNNGV. V was clipped by 2 bases and J by 2 bases, with 10 bases between them. The CDR3 nucleotides read TGTGCCAGCAGCTTAAGACACGGTCCCTACGAGCAGTACTTC. Residues: CASSLRHGPYEQYF. The full variable domain, in which reference TRBV11-2 and TRBJ2-7 provide the parts outside the CDR3, is EAGVAQSPRYKIIEKRQSVAFWCNPISGHATLYWYQQILGQGPKLLIQFQNNGVVDDSQLPKDRFSAERLKGVDSTLKIQPAKLEDSAVYLCASSLRHGPYEQYFGPGTRLTVT.

This chain uses TRBV5-6 with TRBJ1-2; maybe TRBD1 (5 bases). The V and J ends lost 3 bases and 7 bases respectively, with 16 bases between them. This CDR3 has 14 amino acids. Germline lookup yields CDR1 SGHDT and CDR2 YYEEEE. CDR3 in amino acids: CASSSSGIISGYTF. The CDR3 coding sequence is TGTGCCAGCAGCTCTTCAGGGATCATTAGTGGCTACACCTTC.

This sequence joins TRBV9 and TRBJ1-3; D remains unclear. Germline assignment: CDR1 SGDLS and CDR2 YYNGEE. The ends were cut back, 0 bases at V and 0 bases at J, with 7 bases in the middle. This CDR3 has 15 residues. In DNA, the CDR3 is TGTGCCAGCAGCGTAGGGCGGGCCTCTGGAAACACCATATATTTT. It translates to CASSVGRASGNTIYF.

This chain links TRBV6-5 with TRBJ2-1; the match to TRBD2 covers 11 bases. The CDR3 consists of 16 residues. Germline V lookup: CDR1 MNHEY, CDR2 SVGAGI. V lost 0 bases, J lost 7 bases, and 5 bases stayed unmatched. The CDR3: CASSYSSVAGGNEQFF. The CDR3 DNA reads TGTGCCAGCAGTTACTCGTCGGTAGCGGGGGGGAATGAGCAGTTCTTC.

The genes are TRBV10-2 and TRBJ1-1, with 10 positions matching TRBD1. Looked up from germline, CDR1 is WSHSY and CDR2 is SAAADI. There are 16 residues in the CDR3. V lost 0 bases to trimming and J lost 5 bases; unmatched junction nucleotides: 6. CDR3 DNA sequence: TGCGCCAGCAGTGAGTCAATCGGACAGGGGGGGACTGAAGCTTTCTTT. Its protein is CASSESIGQGGTEAFF.

V usage is TRBV29-1 and J usage is TRBJ2-1; 9 bases align to TRBD1. The CDR3 is made up of 15 amino acids. Germline-derived CDR1 and CDR2 are SQVTM and ANQGSEA. V was clipped by 7 bases and J by 6 bases; unmatched bases: 13. DNA of the CDR3: TGCAGCGCCCTGGGTGGGACAGGGCCCTCCAATGAGCAGTTCTTC. Amino acids: CSALGGTGPSNEQFF.

This rearrangement joins TRBV4-1 to TRBJ2-3; 8 nucleotides agree with TRBD1. Looked up from germline, CDR1 is MGHRA and CDR2 is YSYEKL. V trimming: 4 bases; J trimming: 1 base; junction bases outside the gene matches: 10. The CDR3 runs to 17 residues. The CDR3 protein is CASSRSRPGQGTDTQYF. In nucleotides, the CDR3 is TGCGCCAGCAGCCGAAGCCGACCGGGACAGGGCACAGATACGCAGTATTTT.

V usage is TRBV2 and J usage is TRBJ1-4; D gene uncertain. The germline V and J ends were trimmed by 4 bases and 8 bases, with 5 bases remaining between them. From germline, CDR1 is SNHLY and CDR2 FYNNEI. The CDR3 covers 11 residues. The DNA of the CDR3 is TGTGCCAGCAGTGGTAGCGAAAAACTGTTTTTT. This translates into CASSGSEKLFF.